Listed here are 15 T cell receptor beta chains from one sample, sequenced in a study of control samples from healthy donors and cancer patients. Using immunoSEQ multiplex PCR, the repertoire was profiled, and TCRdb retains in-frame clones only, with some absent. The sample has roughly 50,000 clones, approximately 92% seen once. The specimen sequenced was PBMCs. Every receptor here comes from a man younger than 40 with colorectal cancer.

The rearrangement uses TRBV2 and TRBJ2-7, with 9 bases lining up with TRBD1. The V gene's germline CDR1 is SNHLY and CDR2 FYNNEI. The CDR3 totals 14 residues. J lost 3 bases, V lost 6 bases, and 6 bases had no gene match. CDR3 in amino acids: CASRFTGGSYEQYF. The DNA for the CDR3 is TGTGCCAGCAGGTTTACAGGGGGCAGCTACGAGCAGTACTTC. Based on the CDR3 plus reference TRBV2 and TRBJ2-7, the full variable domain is EPEVTQTPSHQVTQMGQEVILRCVPISNHLYFYWYRQILGQKVEFLVSFYNNEISEKSEIFDDQFSVERPDGSNFTLKIRSTKLEDSAMYFCASRFTGGSYEQYFGPGTRLTVT.

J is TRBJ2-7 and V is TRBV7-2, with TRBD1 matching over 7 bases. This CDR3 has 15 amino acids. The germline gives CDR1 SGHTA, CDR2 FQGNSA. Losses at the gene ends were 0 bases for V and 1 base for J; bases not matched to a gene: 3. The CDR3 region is CASSLAGQLSYEQYF. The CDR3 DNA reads TGTGCCAGCAGCTTAGCGGGACAGCTGTCCTACGAGCAGTACTTC.

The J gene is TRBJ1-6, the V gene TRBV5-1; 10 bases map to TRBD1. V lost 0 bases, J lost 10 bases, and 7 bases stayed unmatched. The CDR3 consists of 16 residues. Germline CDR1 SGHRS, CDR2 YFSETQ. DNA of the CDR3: TGCGCCAGCAGCTTGGCCGGGGGACAGGGGAGCTCACCCCTCCACTTT. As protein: CASSLAGGQGSSPLHF.

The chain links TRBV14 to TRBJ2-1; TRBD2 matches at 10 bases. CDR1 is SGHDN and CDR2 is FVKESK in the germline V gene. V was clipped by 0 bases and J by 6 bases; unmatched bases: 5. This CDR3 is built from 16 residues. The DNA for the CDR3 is TGTGCCAGCAGCCAAGACAAAGCGGGGGGGCTCAATGAGCAGTTCTTC. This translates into CASSQDKAGGLNEQFF.

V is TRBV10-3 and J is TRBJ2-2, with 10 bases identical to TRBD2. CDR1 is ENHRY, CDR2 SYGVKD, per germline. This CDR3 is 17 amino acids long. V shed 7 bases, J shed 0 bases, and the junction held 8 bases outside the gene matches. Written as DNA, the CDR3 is TGTGCCATCATGACTAGCGGGCAAAGCGCGAACACCGGGGAGCTGTTTTTT. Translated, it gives CAIMTSGQSANTGELFF.

This CDR3 is CASSFGSNYGYTF. The CDR3 DNA sequence: TGTGCCAGCAGCTTTGGGTCTAACTATGGCTACACCTTC. V is TRBV7-2 and J is TRBJ1-2; D is unresolved. This CDR3 region has 13 residues. Per the germline V gene, CDR1 is SGHTA and CDR2 is FQGNSA. V gave up 3 bases and J gave up 0 bases, with 5 bases separating them.

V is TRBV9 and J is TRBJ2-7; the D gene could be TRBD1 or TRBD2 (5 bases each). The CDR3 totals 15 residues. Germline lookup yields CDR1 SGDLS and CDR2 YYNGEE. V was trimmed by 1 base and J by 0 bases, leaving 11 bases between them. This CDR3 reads CASSVNTGASYEQYF. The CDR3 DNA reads TGTGCCAGCAGCGTAAACACCGGGGCCTCCTACGAGCAGTACTTC.

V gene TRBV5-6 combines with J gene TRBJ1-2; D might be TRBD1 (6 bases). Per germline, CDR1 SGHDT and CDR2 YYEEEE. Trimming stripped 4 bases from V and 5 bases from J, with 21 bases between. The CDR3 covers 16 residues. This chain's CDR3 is CASSPGTSASSYGYTF. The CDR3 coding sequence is TGTGCCAGCAGCCCCGGGACATCGGCTTCATCTTATGGCTACACCTTC.

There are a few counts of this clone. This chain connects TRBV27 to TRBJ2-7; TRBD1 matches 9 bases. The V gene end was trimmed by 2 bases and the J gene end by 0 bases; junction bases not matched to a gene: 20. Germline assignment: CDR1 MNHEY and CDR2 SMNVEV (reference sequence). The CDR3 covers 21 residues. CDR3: CASSLINMVNSTGGPSYEQYV. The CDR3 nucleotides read TGTGCCAGCAGTTTAATTAATATGGTAAATTCGACAGGGGGACCCTCCTACGAGCAGTACGTC.

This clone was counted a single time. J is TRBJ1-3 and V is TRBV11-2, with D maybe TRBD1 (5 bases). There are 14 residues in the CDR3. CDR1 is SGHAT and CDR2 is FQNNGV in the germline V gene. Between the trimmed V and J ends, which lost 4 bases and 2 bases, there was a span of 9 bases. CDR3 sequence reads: CASSSRTTGNTIYF. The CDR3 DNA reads TGTGCCAGCAGCTCTCGGACAACTGGAAACACCATATATTTT.

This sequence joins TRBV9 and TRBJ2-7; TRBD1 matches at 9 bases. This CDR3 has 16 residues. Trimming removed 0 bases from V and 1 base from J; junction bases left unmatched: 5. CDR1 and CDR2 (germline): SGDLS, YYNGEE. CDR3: CASSVDPGTGSYEQYF. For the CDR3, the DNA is TGTGCCAGCAGCGTAGATCCGGGGACAGGGTCCTACGAGCAGTACTTC. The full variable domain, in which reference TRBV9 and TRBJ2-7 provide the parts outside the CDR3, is DSGVTQTPKHLITATGQRVTLRCSPRSGDLSVYWYQQSLDQGLQFLIQYYNGEERAKGNILERFSAQQFPDLHSELNLSSLELGDSALYFCASSVDPGTGSYEQYFGPGTRLTVT.

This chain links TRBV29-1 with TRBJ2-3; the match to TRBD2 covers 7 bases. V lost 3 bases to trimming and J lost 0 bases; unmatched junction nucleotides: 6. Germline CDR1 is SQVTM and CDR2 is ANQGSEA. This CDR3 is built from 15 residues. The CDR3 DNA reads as TGCAGCGTTGAGTGGGGGGGAAGAAGCACAGATACGCAGTATTTT. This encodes CSVEWGGRSTDTQYF.

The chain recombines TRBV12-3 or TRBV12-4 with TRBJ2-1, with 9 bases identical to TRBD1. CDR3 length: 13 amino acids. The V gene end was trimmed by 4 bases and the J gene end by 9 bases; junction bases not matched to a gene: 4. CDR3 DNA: TGTGCCAGCAGTTCCGGGACAGGGACTGAGCAGTTCTTC. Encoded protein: CASSSGTGTEQFF.

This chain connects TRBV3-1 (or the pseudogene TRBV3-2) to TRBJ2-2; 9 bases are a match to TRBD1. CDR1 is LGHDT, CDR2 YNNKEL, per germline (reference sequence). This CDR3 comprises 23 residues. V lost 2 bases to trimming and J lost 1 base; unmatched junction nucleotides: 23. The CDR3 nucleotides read TGTGCCAGCAGCCAACGGTTTCTGCGGTCCTTTCTAGGACAGGGGAGGAACACCGGGGAGCTGTTTTTT. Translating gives CASSQRFLRSFLGQGRNTGELFF.

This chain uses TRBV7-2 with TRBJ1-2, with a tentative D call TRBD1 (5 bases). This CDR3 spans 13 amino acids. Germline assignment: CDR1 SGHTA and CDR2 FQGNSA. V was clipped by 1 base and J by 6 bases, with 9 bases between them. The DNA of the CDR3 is TGTGCCAGCAGCTTAGTTGAGGGGAATGGCTACACCTTC. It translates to CASSLVEGNGYTF.